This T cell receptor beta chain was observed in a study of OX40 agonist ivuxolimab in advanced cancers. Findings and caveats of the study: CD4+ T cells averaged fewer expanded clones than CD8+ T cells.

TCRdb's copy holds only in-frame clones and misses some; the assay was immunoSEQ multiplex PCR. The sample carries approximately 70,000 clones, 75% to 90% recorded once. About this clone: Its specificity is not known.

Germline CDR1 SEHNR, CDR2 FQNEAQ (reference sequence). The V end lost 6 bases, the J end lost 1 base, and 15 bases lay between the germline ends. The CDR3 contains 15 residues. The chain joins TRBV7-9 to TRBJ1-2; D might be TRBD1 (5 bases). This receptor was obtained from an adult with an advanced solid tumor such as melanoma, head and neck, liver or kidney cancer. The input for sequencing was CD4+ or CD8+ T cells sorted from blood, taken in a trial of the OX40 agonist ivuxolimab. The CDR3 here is CASSWGRGNNYGYTF. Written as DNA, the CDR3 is TGTGCCAGCAGTTGGGGTCGGGGGAATAACTATGGCTACACCTTC.